The source of this T cell receptor (beta chain) is a study of cytomegalovirus exposure and HLA in healthy donors (dated by TCRdb to between 2016 and 2019). Study-wide context: An earlier analysis of more than 550 of the donors reported roughly 300 Gb of sequence data and around 100 million unique TCR beta sequences obtained from about 200 million T cells. Around 320 gigabases of sequencing data and roughly 90 million unique TCR sequences were included in an early release covering about 700 HLA-typed donors. Of the roughly 400 genotyped donors, approximately 83% fell in the genetic ancestry cluster associated with self-reported Caucasian donors. The study aimed to test whether cataloging public T cell receptors could reveal signatures of past pathogen exposure. The study used immunosequencing to profile the T cell repertoires of hundreds of subjects and linked those repertoires to cytomegalovirus serostatus. Along with the roughly 700-subject first cohort, a separate validation cohort of roughly 110 different subjects was used. To predict cytomegalovirus infection status, the study combined high-throughput TCR immunosequencing, statistical association of individual TCRs with disease status, and machine learning. A later analysis re-examined previously published TCR beta repertoires from 600 to 700 donors and added high-resolution HLA genotyping to investigate patterns of TCR occurrence. In the later analysis, no new phenotypic data were used to find candidate immune exposures; instead, reliance was placed on TCR beta sequences and their occurrence across donors. To decide whether each TCR beta V gene segment behaved as functional or pseudogenic, an earlier analysis of nearly 600 of the donors relied on high-throughput TCR beta sequencing. Donor age, sex, ethnicity and CMV serostatus were compiled together with the repertoire data. Genome-wide SNP genotypes for about 55% of the roughly 670 donors were used in a later genetic analysis, which treated that subset as a discovery cohort. Every repertoire in the discovery cohort had been generated on one and the same sequencing platform. Both class I and class II loci were covered by HLA typing, at four-digit resolution. The number of donors typed differed by locus, with about 629-630 for A, B, C, DRB1 and DQB1, 522 for DQA1, approximately 570 for DPA1, and about 450 for DPB1. Because of strong linkage in the cohort, four or five DR-DQ haplotypes were treated as single units for association and clustering. Among roughly 400 genotyped donors of the cohort, an average of around 240,000 unique TCR beta nucleotide sequences were sequenced per donor, around 20% of them non-productive. Overall study results and their limits: The presence/absence analyses assumed that sequencing depth was roughly uniform across donors, and that assumption may not be true. A later genetic analysis associated a missense DCLRE1C variant with V-gene and J-gene trimming of TCR beta chains, and an independent cohort replicated the association. For the cohort, immune exposure information was limited to CMV serostatus. A later analysis found that HLA-associated TCR beta chains were more clonally expanded and had lower generation probabilities than equally common non-associated chains. A further reported finding was that TCR beta sequences accurately predicted the HLA-A and HLA-B alleles for most subjects in the first cohort. In a later analysis, most CMV-associated TCR beta chains were found to appear HLA-restricted, with HLA associations seemingly driven largely by CMV exposure. In a later genetic analysis, fewer N-insertions in productive TCRs were reported among donors in an Asian-associated ancestry cluster than the approximately 710-donor mean. Correlated functional status among segregating V segments might reflect linkage disequilibrium, but an unknown experimental factor could not be ruled out. Some IMGT-functional V segments, including TRBV6-2 and TRBV6-3, could not be told apart with the 87-base-pair reads, so those segments were excluded. The earlier analysis of some 560 of the donors excluded 15 to 20 rarely observed V segments, including chromosome 9 orphons, because counts were too low. A cluster of highly shared sequence variants was judged likely to represent a technical artifact of the sequencing pipeline. Strong co-occurrence of HLA alleles, especially DR and DQ, made assigning TCR associations to individual alleles difficult. The study listed 164 TCR beta chains as associated with cytomegalovirus. The authors suggested that the approach could potentially be extended to other disease states and immunological phenotypes. Most TCR sequences were seen in very few donors, while some public TCRs were found in many individuals. Because HLA typing was missing for some donors at each locus, association tests included only the typed subset. In a later analysis, 16,951 TCR beta sequences were associated with specific HLA alleles at a false discovery rate of 0.05. The classifier was reported to diagnose cytomegalovirus status with high specificity and sensitivity in both the original and validation cohorts. In this cohort, only TCR beta chains were sequenced, and detectable features were limited by the absence of alpha or paired-chain data. A few of the identified cytomegalovirus-associated TCR beta chains were confirmed in vitro to be specific for cytomegalovirus antigens. A later analysis reported that several top co-occurrence clusters appeared linked to parvovirus B19, influenza, CMV and Epstein-Barr virus. According to a later analysis, TCR association rates differed among HLA loci, with DRB1 alleles showing the most associated TCRs and HLA-C alleles showing the fewest. In an earlier analysis of approximately 590 of the donors, most TCR beta V segments appeared in productive rearrangements about 90% or about 30% of the time, broadly matching IMGT annotations.

Comments on this clone: Its binding antigen is unknown. Per-base quality was not reported, and no clone a single base away is much larger than it.

The cohort comprised some 700 healthy bone marrow donors. All cohort members were sampled while nominally healthy, although unrecorded immune exposures were likely present. The donor was CMV seronegative and belonged to the group of 380 or so seronegative cohort members. Each donor provided a peripheral blood sample, and peripheral blood mononuclear cells were used for TCR beta sequencing. The Qiagen DNeasy Blood Extraction Kit was used to extract genomic DNA from the blood cell samples. The library was obtained by the immunoSEQ multiplex PCR assay. For the multiplex PCR, a mixture combining 60 forward primers for TCR Vbeta segments and 13 reverse primers for TCR Jbeta segments was used. The CDR3 region of rearranged TCR beta genes was amplified from genomic DNA by a multiplex PCR assay. On the Illumina HiSeq System, the amplified TCR beta libraries were sequenced as 87-base-pair reads. In the paper's pipeline: Across the 500 to 850 repertoires, a later analysis counted 78 million or so unique TCR beta chains, roughly 11 million of which were shared by at least two donors. Raw reads were error-corrected and collapsed into unique sequences with a nearest-neighbor algorithm that merged closely related sequences to remove PCR and sequencing errors. To assign V, D and J gene segments, CDR3 sequences were aligned to IMGT reference sequences. For a sequence to be retained, at least a six-nucleotide match to both a V gene segment and a J gene segment was required. A rearrangement was called productive if the CDR3 had no stop codons and remained in frame with V and J, and every other rearrangement was called non-productive. CDR3 was defined by IMGT convention, running from the second conserved V-encoded cysteine to the conserved J-encoded phenylalanine. The earlier analysis of approximately 500 of the donors excluded sequences that lacked an unambiguous match to a single V gene segment. In an earlier analysis of 450 to 750 of the donors, a V segment was called functional when productive rearrangements were above 56.7%, and segregating when the standard deviation between donors exceeded 5%. A statistical classification framework was developed to diagnose cytomegalovirus status using the catalog of TCR beta chain sequences. A later analysis assigned V and J genes by comparing TCR nucleotide sequences with IMGT/GENE-DB human TR gene sequences. A later analysis assigned CDR3 sequences and most-parsimonious VDJ recombination scenarios with the TCRdist pipeline. A later analysis defined each TCR beta chain by its CDR3 amino acid sequence plus V-gene family, and excluded reads lacking a unique V-gene family. A later analysis removed roughly 590 highly shared, low-generation-probability nucleotide sequences to deal with suspected cross-contamination and a sequencing artifact. For each public chain, a later analysis derived a clonal expansion index from normalized ranks of inferred template counts within each repertoire. In a later analysis, generation probabilities were computed using a VDJ recombination model fitted to out-of-frame rearrangements, and the results were checked against IGoR. A later analysis scored TCR-TCR, TCR-HLA and TCR-CMV co-occurrence with hypergeometric tests, applying a repertoire-size bias correction to TCR pairs. False discovery rates were estimated in a later analysis by permuting HLA or CMV assignments 20 times. In a later analysis, co-occurring TCRs were grouped with DBSCAN, and TCRdist sequence similarity was added when clustering was performed within HLA-allele-positive subsets. For co-occurrence clustering, repertoires with fewer than 30,000 or more than 120,000 public chains were excluded, along with a handful of repertoires with anomalous nucleotide sharing. This immuneACCESS table, as held by TCRdb, lists in-frame sequences with V and J called but not all clones. Of the missing ones, under half trace to an unresolved V gene in checked studies; the others have no known cause. V, J and clone size are taken as reported in that table, and D and trimming were inferred from the DNA itself. The sample has 120,000 to 150,000 clones on record, 73% of them singletons. The ten largest clones take up 1.5% to 2% of the sample.

CDR1 SGDLS and CDR2 YYNGEE were looked up in the germline V gene. V loses 3 bases, J loses 4 bases, and the germline ends lie 18 bases apart. There are 16 amino acids in the CDR3, from cysteine to phenylalanine inclusive. The kept DNA is CDR3 alone, 48 bases in frame from the first base. This TCR was sampled from a woman between 18 and 29 years old in good health and CMV-seronegative. The chain is assembled from TRBV9 and TRBJ2-3; a tentative D call is TRBD2 (7 bases match). Sequencing was carried out using PBMCs. The nucleotides read TGTGCCAGCAGCGCCACCGGACTAGGGGGAGCAGATACGCAGTATTTT. Translated, this is CASSATGLGGADTQYF.